Presented here are 17 T cell receptor beta chains from one specimen sequenced in a study of blood T cell repertoires in COVID-19. TCRdb keeps only in-frame clones here, not all; method: immunoSEQ multiplex PCR. Of about 100,000 clones in the sample, around four fifths were seen once. The sequenced sample was peripheral blood. Receptors originate from a man between 70 and 80 years old with active or convalescent COVID-19.

This clone was counted a single time. The chain combines TRBV7-6 with TRBJ2-2; 14 nucleotides align to TRBD2. Germline V lookup: CDR1 SGHVS, CDR2 FNYEAQ. V shed 5 bases and J 1 base; nucleotides not matched to a gene: 6. The CDR3 is 18 amino acids. The CDR3 DNA follows: TGTGCCAGCAGCCAACTAGGGACTAGCGGGGGGAACACCGGGGAGCTGTTTTTT. Translating gives CASSQLGTSGGNTGELFF.

This chain uses TRBV5-1 with TRBJ1-6; TRBD1 agrees at 9 bases. J lost 10 bases, V lost 0 bases, and 2 bases had no gene match. This CDR3 is 14 amino acids long. The germline gives CDR1 SGHRS, CDR2 YFSETQ. CDR3 bases: TGCGCCAGCAGCTTGGAGACAGGGGGATCACCCCTCCACTTT. Its translation: CASSLETGGSPLHF.

The chain uses TRBV6-5 and TRBJ2-1; D is perhaps TRBD2 (5 bases). The V gene's germline CDR1 is MNHEY and CDR2 SVGAGI. This CDR3 has 13 residues. V lost 0 bases, J lost 9 bases, and 9 bases lay in between. CDR3 DNA sequence: TGTGCCAGCAGTTACTCGACCGAGGGTGAGCAGTTCTTC. It is translated as CASSYSTEGEQFF.

The gene calls are TRBV7-9 and TRBJ2-7; D perhaps matches TRBD2 (6 bases). With 1 base removed from V and 3 bases from J, the gap between germline ends came to 10 bases. This CDR3 has 14 amino acids. From germline, CDR1 is SEHNR and CDR2 FQNEAQ (reference sequence). The DNA for the CDR3 is TGTGCCAGCAGCTTAGTAACTAGCAGCTACGAGCAGTACTTC. Residues: CASSLVTSSYEQYF.

In DNA, the CDR3 is TGTGCCAGCAGCCCGAGGGGGACTAGCGGGAGTGAAGGGCAGTATTTT. Translating it yields CASSPRGTSGSEGQYF. The V and J genes are TRBV9 and TRBJ2-3; 14 bases map to TRBD2. Germline-derived CDR1 and CDR2 are SGDLS and YYNGEE. V lost 4 bases and J lost 11; bases outside the gene matches: 12. The CDR3 has 16 residues.

The rearrangement uses TRBV18 and TRBJ2-7; 8 nucleotides agree with TRBD1. The CDR3 has 13 amino acids. Germline V gene data show CDR1 as KGHSH and CDR2 as LQKENI. Germline trimming cut 3 bases from V and 5 bases from J; bases unmatched to any gene: 3. The CDR3, as DNA: TGTGCCAGCTCACCGGACAGGGCACACGAGCAGTACTTC. Protein product: CASSPDRAHEQYF. Complete variable domain (other parts from reference TRBV18 and TRBJ2-7): NAGVMQNPRHLVRRRGQEARLRCSPMKGHSHVYWYRQLPEEGLKFMVYLQKENIIDESGMPKERFSAEFPKEGPSILRIQQVVRGDSAAYFCASSPDRAHEQYFGPGTRLTVT.

The genes are TRBV6-5 and TRBJ2-7; D may be TRBD1 (5 bases). V dropped 2 bases and J dropped 3 bases, with 8 bases sitting between them. The CDR3 loop spans 13 amino acids. Germline CDR1 is MNHEY and CDR2 is SVGAGI. CDR3 nucleotides: TGTGCCAGCAGTTACGGGGCAGTCTACGAGCAGTACTTC. It is translated as CASSYGAVYEQYF.

This clone has only a few counts. The chain recombines TRBV21-1 with TRBJ2-7; the DNA was not used to check the table's D call, TRBD1. TRBV21-1 is designated a pseudogene. This CDR3 contains 14 residues. Written as DNA, the CDR3 is TGTGCCAGCAGCTGTGCAGGGAAGTGGTACGAGCAGTACTTC. Amino acids: CASSCAGKWYEQYF.

The rearrangement links TRBV6-1 to TRBJ2-3; 9 bases line up with TRBD1. This CDR3 spans 16 amino acids. V shed 3 bases, J shed 3 bases, and the junction held 7 bases outside the gene matches. In germline, CDR1 is MNHNS, CDR2 SASEGT. DNA of the CDR3: TGTGCCAGCAGTGAGGCGGACAGGGGCGTAACAGATACGCAGTATTTT. Translating it yields CASSEADRGVTDTQYF.

The rearrangement links TRBV24-1 to TRBJ1-5; D uncertain. The CDR3 sequence is 12 residues long. Germline values: CDR1 KGHDR, CDR2 SFDVKD. V lost 4 bases and J 2 bases, leaving 2 bases between the germline ends. DNA of the CDR3: TGTGCCACCAGTGACGGCAATCAGCCCCAGCATTTT. Translation gives CATSDGNQPQHF.

The chain employs TRBV29-1 and TRBJ1-2; the match to TRBD1 covers 9 bases. The CDR3 runs to 14 residues. Germline lookup yields CDR1 SQVTM and CDR2 ANQGSEA. The V gene end was trimmed by 7 bases and the J gene end by 3 bases; junction bases not matched to a gene: 9. The CDR3, as DNA: TGCAGCGCCGACGGACAGGGGTCGGACTATGGCTACACCTTC. Translated: CSADGQGSDYGYTF.

This rearrangement joins TRBV5-1 to TRBJ1-4, with 9 bases fitting TRBD1. Trimming cost V 3 bases and J 3 bases; bases outside gene matches: 3. Germline V gives CDR1 SGHRS, CDR2 YFSETQ. This CDR3 contains 15 residues. CDR3 sequence reads: CASSSQGAANEKLFF. The DNA for the CDR3 is TGCGCCAGCAGCTCACAGGGGGCGGCTAATGAAAAACTGTTTTTT.

In its sample, this clone was seen a few times. The gene calls are TRBV29-1 and TRBJ1-2; no firm D call. The length of the CDR3 is 13 residues. The ends were cut back, 4 bases at V and 0 bases at J, with 9 bases in the middle. Germline loops: CDR1 SQVTM, CDR2 ANQGSEA. CDR3 residues: CSVARSSNYGYTF. In DNA form, the CDR3 reads TGCAGCGTTGCGAGATCCTCTAACTATGGCTACACCTTC.

J is TRBJ1-5 and V is TRBV29-1; 10 bases map to TRBD1. The ends lost 7 bases at V and 8 bases at J; junction bases unmatched: 8. Germline loops: CDR1 SQVTM, CDR2 ANQGSEA. The length of the CDR3 is 13 residues. The CDR3 spells CSASEGQGKPQHF. The CDR3 DNA follows: TGCAGCGCGTCGGAGGGACAGGGGAAGCCCCAGCATTTT.

The V and J genes are TRBV4-2 and TRBJ2-1; 7 nucleotides align to TRBD2. After removal of 0 bases from V and 7 bases from J, the junction contained 6 bases not matched to a gene. The CDR3 runs to 15 residues. Looked up from germline, CDR1 is LGHNA and CDR2 is YNFKEQ. As DNA, the CDR3 is TGTGCCAGCAGCCAAGAAGGCGGGCGGGGGAATGAGCAGTTCTTC. Translation gives CASSQEGGRGNEQFF.

The genes are TRBV27 and TRBJ1-2; maybe TRBD1 (6 bases). The germline V and J ends were trimmed by 10 bases and 2 bases, with 26 bases remaining between them. Per germline, CDR1 MNHEY and CDR2 SMNVEV (reference sequence). There are 17 residues in the CDR3. The chain's CDR3 is CATRRDISILGNYGYTF. Here the CDR3 DNA reads TGTGCCACCCGCCGGGACATATCAATTCTAGGGAACTATGGCTACACCTTC.

V and J are TRBV3-1 (or the pseudogene TRBV3-2) and TRBJ1-2; D perhaps matches TRBD1 (5 bases). CDR1 LGHDT and CDR2 YNNKEL come from the germline V gene (reference sequence). This CDR3 comprises 14 residues. V was clipped by 1 base and J by 2 bases, with 8 bases between them. The CDR3, as DNA: TGTGCCAGCAGCCAAGGACAGCCGAACTATGGCTACACCTTC. Translation: CASSQGQPNYGYTF.